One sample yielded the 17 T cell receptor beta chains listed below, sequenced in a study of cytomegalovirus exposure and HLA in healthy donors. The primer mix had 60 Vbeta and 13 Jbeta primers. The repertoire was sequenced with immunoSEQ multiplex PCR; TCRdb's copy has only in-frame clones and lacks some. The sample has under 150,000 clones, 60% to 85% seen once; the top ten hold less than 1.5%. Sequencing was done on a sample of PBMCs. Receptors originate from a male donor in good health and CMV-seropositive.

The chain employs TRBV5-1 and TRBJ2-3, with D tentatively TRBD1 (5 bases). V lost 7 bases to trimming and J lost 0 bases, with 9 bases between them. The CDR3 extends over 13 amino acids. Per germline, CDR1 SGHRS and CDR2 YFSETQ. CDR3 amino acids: CASRQSSTDTQYF. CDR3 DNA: TGCGCCAGCCGACAGTCTAGCACAGATACGCAGTATTTT. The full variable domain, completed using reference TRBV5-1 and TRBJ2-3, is KAGVTQTPRYLIKTRGQQVTLSCSPISGHRSVSWYQQTPGQGLQFLFEYFSETQRNKGNFPGRFSGRQFSNSRSEMNVSTLELGDSALYLCASRQSSTDTQYFGPGTRLTVL.

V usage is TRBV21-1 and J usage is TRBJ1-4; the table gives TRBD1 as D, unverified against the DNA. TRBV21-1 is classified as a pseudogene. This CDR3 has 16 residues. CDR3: CASSKGRRQKGEKLFF. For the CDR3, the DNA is TGTGCCAGCAGCAAAGGGCGTCGACAGAAGGGTGAAAAACTGTTTTTT.

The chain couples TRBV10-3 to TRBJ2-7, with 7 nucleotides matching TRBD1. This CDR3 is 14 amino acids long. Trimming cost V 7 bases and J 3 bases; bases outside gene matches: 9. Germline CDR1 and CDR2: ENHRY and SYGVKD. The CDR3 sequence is CAINQQGPGYEQYF. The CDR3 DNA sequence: TGTGCCATCAATCAACAGGGGCCCGGCTACGAGCAGTACTTC.

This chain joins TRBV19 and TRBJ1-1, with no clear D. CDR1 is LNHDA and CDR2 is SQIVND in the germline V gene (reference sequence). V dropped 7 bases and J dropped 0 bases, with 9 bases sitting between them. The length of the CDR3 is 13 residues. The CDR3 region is CASKVGVNTEAFF. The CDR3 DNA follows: TGTGCCAGTAAAGTGGGCGTGAACACTGAAGCTTTCTTT.

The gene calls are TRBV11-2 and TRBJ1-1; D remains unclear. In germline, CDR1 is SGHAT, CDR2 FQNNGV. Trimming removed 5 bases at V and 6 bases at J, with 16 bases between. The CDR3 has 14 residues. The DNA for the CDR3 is TGTGCCAGCAGCCCAAAGGAAGTGGGAGCTGAAGCTTTCTTT. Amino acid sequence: CASSPKEVGAEAFF. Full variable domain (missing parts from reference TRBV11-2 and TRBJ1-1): EAGVAQSPRYKIIEKRQSVAFWCNPISGHATLYWYQQILGQGPKLLIQFQNNGVVDDSQLPKDRFSAERLKGVDSTLKIQPAKLEDSAVYLCASSPKEVGAEAFFGQGTRLTVV.

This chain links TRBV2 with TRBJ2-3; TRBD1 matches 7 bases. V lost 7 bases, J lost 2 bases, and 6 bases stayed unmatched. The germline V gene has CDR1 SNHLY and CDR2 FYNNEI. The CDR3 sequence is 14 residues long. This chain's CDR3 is CASIRTGATDTQYF. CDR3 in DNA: TGTGCCAGCATTCGAACAGGGGCCACAGATACGCAGTATTTT.

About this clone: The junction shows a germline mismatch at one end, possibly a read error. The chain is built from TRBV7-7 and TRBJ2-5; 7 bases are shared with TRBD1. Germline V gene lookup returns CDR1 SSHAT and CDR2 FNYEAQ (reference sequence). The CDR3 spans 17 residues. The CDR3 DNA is TGTGCTAGCAGCTTAGGCGTAGGGGGCGCAGAGTCAGAGACCCAGTACTTC. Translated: CASSLGVGGAESETQYF.

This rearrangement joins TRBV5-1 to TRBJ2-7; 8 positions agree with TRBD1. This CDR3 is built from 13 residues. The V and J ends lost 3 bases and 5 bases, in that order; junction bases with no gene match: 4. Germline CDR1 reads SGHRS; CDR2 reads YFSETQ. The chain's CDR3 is CASSSGQGNEQYF. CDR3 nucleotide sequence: TGCGCCAGCAGCTCCGGACAGGGAAACGAGCAGTACTTC.

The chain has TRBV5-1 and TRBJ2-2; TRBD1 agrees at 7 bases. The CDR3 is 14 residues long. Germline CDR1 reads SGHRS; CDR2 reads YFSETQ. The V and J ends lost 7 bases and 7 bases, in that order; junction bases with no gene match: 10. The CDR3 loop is CASSNDRADGELFF. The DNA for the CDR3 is TGCGCCAGCTCGAATGACAGGGCTGACGGGGAGCTGTTTTTT.

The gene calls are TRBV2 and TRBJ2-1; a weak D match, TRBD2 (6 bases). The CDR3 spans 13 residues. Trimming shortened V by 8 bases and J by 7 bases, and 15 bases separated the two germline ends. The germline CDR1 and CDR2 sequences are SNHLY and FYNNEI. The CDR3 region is CASSDGRGNEQFF. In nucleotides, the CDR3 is TGTGCCAGCTCGGACGGGAGAGGGAATGAGCAGTTCTTC. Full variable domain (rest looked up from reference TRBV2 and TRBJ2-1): EPEVTQTPSHQVTQMGQEVILRCVPISNHLYFYWYRQILGQKVEFLVSFYNNEISEKSEIFDDQFSVERPDGSNFTLKIRSTKLEDSAMYFCASSDGRGNEQFFGPGTRLTVL.

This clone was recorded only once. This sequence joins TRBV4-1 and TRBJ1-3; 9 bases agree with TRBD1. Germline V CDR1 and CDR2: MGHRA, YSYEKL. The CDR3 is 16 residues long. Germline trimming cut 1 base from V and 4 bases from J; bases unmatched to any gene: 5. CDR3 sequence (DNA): TGCGCCAGCAGCCAAGTGTGGGACAGGGAGGGAAACACCATATATTTT. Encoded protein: CASSQVWDREGNTIYF.

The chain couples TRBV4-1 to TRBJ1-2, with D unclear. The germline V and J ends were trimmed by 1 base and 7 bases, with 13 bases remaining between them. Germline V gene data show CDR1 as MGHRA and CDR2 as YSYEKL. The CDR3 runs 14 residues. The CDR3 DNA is TGCGCCAGCAGCCAAGTGGCAGCCACGGGTGGCTACACCTTC. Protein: CASSQVAATGGYTF.

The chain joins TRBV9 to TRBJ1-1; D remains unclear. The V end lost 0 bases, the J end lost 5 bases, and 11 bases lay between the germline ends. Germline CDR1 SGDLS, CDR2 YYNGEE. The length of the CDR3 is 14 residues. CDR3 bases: TGTGCCAGCAGCGTAGAGGCAGGAAAAACTGAAGCTTTCTTT. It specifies CASSVEAGKTEAFF.

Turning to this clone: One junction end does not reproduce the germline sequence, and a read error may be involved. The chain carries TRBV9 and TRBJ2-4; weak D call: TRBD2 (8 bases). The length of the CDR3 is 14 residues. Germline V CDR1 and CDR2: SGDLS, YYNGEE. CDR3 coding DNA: TGTGCCAGCAGCCCGACAGGGAGCGGGGGTCCGAGGAACTTC. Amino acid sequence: CASSPTGSGGPRNF.

The chain's CDR3 is CASRLGSGTIQETQYF. The DNA of the CDR3 is TGTGCCAGCAGGTTAGGGTCCGGGACAATTCAAGAGACCCAGTACTTC. This chain links TRBV28 with TRBJ2-5; tentative D call: TRBD1 (6 bases). V was trimmed by 6 bases and J by 2 bases, leaving 19 bases between them. The germline CDR1 and CDR2 sequences are MDHEN and SYDVKM. The CDR3 totals 16 residues.

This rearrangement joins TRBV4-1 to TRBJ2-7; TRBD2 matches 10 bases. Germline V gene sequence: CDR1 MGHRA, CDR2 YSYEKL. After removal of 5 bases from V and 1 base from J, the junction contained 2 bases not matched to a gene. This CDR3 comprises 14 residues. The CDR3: CASSFSGGSYEQYF. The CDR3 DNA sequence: TGCGCCAGCAGCTTTAGCGGGGGGTCCTACGAGCAGTACTTC.

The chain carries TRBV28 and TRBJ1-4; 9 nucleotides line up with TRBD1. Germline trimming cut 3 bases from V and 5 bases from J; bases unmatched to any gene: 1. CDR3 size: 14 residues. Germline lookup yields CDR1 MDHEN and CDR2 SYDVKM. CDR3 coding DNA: TGTGCCAGCAGTTTGACAGGGGGAAATGAAAAACTGTTTTTT. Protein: CASSLTGGNEKLFF.